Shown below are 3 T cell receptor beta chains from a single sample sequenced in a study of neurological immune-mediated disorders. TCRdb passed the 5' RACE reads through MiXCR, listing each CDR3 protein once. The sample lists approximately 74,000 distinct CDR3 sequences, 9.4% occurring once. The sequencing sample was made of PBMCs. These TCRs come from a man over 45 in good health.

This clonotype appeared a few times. The CDR3 here is CASTYSATEQYF. The CDR3 nucleotides read TGTGCCAGCACATACTCAGCTACCGAGCAGTACTTC. The chain carries TRBV2 and TRBJ2-7; D gene ambiguous. Germline CDR1 is SNHLY and CDR2 is FYNNEI. V was clipped by 7 bases and J by 6 bases, with 13 bases between them. The CDR3 length is 12 residues.

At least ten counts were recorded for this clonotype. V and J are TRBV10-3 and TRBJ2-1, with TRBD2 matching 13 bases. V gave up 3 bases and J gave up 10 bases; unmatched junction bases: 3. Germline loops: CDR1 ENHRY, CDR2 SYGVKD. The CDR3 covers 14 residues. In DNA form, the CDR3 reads TGTGCCATCAGTGACGGGACTAGCGGGAAGGAGCAGTTCTTC. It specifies CAISDGTSGKEQFF.

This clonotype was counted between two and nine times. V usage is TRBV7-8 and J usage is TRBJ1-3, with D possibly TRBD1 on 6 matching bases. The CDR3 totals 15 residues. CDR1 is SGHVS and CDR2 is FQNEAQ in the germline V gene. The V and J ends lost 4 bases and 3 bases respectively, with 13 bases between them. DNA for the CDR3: TGTGCCAGCAGCTCCACTACAGGGTTTGGAAACACCATATATTTT. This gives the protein CASSSTTGFGNTIYF.